This T cell receptor (beta chain) was sequenced in a study of vaccination effects on CD4 cells after COVID-19. In the study overall: It was two doses of either the BNT162b2 or mRNA-1273 vaccine that participants received. Broader study findings: Recruitment yielded few convalescent patients, and the study had no early post-infection timepoints.

CDR3 length: 13 residues. Trimming removed 3 bases at V and 8 bases at J, with 13 bases between. Antigen-specific CD4+ T cell clonotypes were called by their expansion after viral peptide-pool culture in ViraFEST. With approximately 9 days of culture completed, CD4+ T cells were isolated. Vaccinees lacked prior SARS-CoV-2 infection and tested negative for nucleocapsid antibodies. Cultures received IL-2 medium that replaced half the medium on days 3 and 7. This clone was recorded once. Its antigen is as yet unknown. Some clones are missing from TCRdb's copy, which holds only in-frame ones; the method was immunoSEQ multiplex PCR. Of roughly 50,000 clones in the sample, 75% to 90% are singletons; the top ten hold around 2.4%.

This chain connects TRBV12-3 or TRBV12-4 to TRBJ1-1, with D perhaps matching TRBD1 (6 bases). The TCR was taken from a human donor who received a COVID-19 vaccine. The sequenced sample was CD4+ T cells from PBMCs cultured with HCoV-229E spike peptides, obtained before COVID-19 vaccination. Written as DNA, the CDR3 is TGTGCCAGCAGTTTTGGGGGCGGGTTCGAAGCTTTCTTT. Protein: CASSFGGGFEAFF.